This T cell receptor (beta chain) emerged from a study of T cell responses to AZD1222 COVID-19 vaccine (dated by TCRdb to the early 2020s). Turning to the overall study: AZD1222 recipients given second doses at about 4 weeks or at about 12 weeks were pooled, since spike-specific TCR depth and breadth were not found to differ between the two schedules. A total of 240 or so trial participants underwent TCR sequencing, of whom around 210 had received two doses of AZD1222 and 26 had received two doses of the MenACWY control vaccine. Trial participants were enrolled by age into subgroups of 18-55, 56-69 and 70-plus years, and around 150, 29 and 61 TCR-sequenced participants, respectively, were included in these subgroups.

The CDR3 regions of human TCRbeta chains were analyzed by immunosequencing. The paper's processing steps were these. TCRs in the repertoires were compared against a reference library of SARS-CoV-2-specific TCRs that had been generated with the MIRA antigen-specificity platform. Breadth was defined as the fraction of unique TCRs that were SARS-CoV-2-associated, and depth was defined as the fraction of total T cells that were SARS-CoV-2-associated. Using the MIRA data, each spike-specific TCR was mapped to the spike region that the TCR reacts to and placed in a CD4 or CD8 class. Log10-transformed breadth and depth values were compared by one-way ANOVA with Sidak's multiple comparisons tests. TCRdb carries this immuneACCESS record with in-frame sequences only. Its versions omit some clonotypes, under half of them owing to an unresolved V gene in the studies checked, with the rest unexplained. V and J calls plus clone size are reproduced from that table; the DNA served to infer D and trimming. The sample table shows over 150,000 clones, and under 95% are seen once. The ten largest account for approximately 17% of the sample.

A note on this clone: Its antigen remains undetermined. Base qualities are not provided; no much larger clone lies one nucleotide away.

Overall results and qualifications from the work: Because no samples from the day 14 peak response were available, repertoires could be characterized only after the peak T cell response. Participants were mostly white British, with more females than males. The authors suggested clonal diversity may have been underestimated. The 56-69-year group was small, and its depth increase did not reach significance, likely because of low power. Epitopes outside the regions mutated in the B.1.351 and B.1.1.7 variants were reportedly recognized by nearly half of the unique spike-specific TCRs. A significant rise in spike-specific TCR breadth and depth was observed after two AZD1222 doses relative to day 0 and relative to MenACWY recipients. The whole spike protein was spanned by vaccine-associated CD4 TCRs, and dominant responses were seen in regions 160-218 and 743-854. Conclusions about previously exposed vaccinees are limited because only a handful of AZD1222 recipients were SARS-CoV-2 seropositive at baseline.

The time point label, read with the paper, signifies: baseline before first vaccination. Vaccinee samples were obtained from the UK trials COV001 and COV002, which included a single-blind randomized controlled phase 2/3 trial of AZD1222 (ChAdOx1 nCoV-19) in healthy adults. For TCRbeta chain sequencing, PBMC samples were collected from trial participants at day 0 and at day 28 after the second dose. CDR1 and CDR2 were assigned from the germline V gene as SGHRS and YFSETQ. The CDR3 sequence holds 12 residues, the cysteine and phenylalanine included. The retained sequence is limited to the CDR3, 36 bases, with the frame set at the first base. V loses 3 bases of germline sequence and J loses 4 bases, and the interval between the two ends is 6 bases.

This clonotype originated in an adult in good health. This material consisted of peripheral blood, taken on day 0 of AZD1222 vaccination. This receptor chain uses TRBV5-1 and TRBJ2-3; confidence is insufficient to name the D gene. The CDR3 in this case is CASSYRADTQYF. In nucleotides, the sequence is TGCGCCAGCAGCTACCGGGCAGATACGCAGTATTTT.